The TCR beta chain under discussion was sequenced for a study of shared clonotypes between healthy human individuals (dated by TCRdb to 2020 to 2022). Broadly, across the study: A couple of women and a few men aged 18 to 49 years were included in the cohort. Per donor, three plates each were used for CD4 naive and CD4 memory, two for CD8 naive, and one for CD8 memory. To estimate repertoire size and how much clonotype sharing occurs between individuals, the study deeply sequenced the blood TCR repertoires of several healthy adults. Libraries were prepared and TCR repertoires were sequenced by different laboratories using diverse techniques, in order to increase sequencing depth and limit assay-specific biases. Each donor's leukapheresis produced roughly between roughly 0.85 and 10 billion PBMCs. Results and caveats for the whole study, not just this receptor: Compared with non-shared clonotypes, clonotypes shared by all four sorted-subset donors had higher generation probabilities. Naive subsets generally had larger estimated clonotype richness than memory subsets did. Incomplete sequencing was indicated by rarefaction of sorted-subset datasets, despite the large sequencing depth. Sharing across a few donors was observed for about 5% of naive CD4, around 3.5% of naive CD8, about 2.3% of memory CD4, and roughly 0.4% of memory CD8 clonotypes. Pairwise subsampling indicated that sequencing depth was expected to affect the degree of clonotype sharing among donors. Because the study included only a small number of donors, the genetic and exposure-history diversity represented was limited. Sampling was restricted to blood, and TCR repertoires in tissue are likely to differ from TCR repertoires in blood.

Donors were healthy HIV-negative adults with no recently reported acute infections or vaccinations. Only Caucasian adults living in Nashville, Tennessee, USA were represented among the donors. The CD8 memory samples were a combination of magnetically selected CD45RO+ cells and CCR7-negative CD45RA+ effector memory (TemRA) cells. Blood was collected by leukapheresis, and PBMCs were isolated by Ficoll-Histopaque density gradient centrifugation and then cryopreserved in liquid nitrogen vapor phase. Analytical flow cytometry was used to check the purity and quantity of every magnetically sorted T cell population. Each sorted fraction had its genomic DNA isolated and then quantified by UV absorbance on a Nanodrop 2000c. V and J are trimmed by 5 bases and 10 bases, and the gene matches miss 4 bases of the junction. The CDR3 sequence holds 14 residues, the cysteine and phenylalanine included. The read is trimmed to its CDR3 DNA, 42 bases read in frame from base 1. Sequences SGDLS (CDR1) and YYNGEE (CDR2) are obtained from the germline V gene.

Points on this clone: The clone's antigen remains unknown. A far larger clone lies a single base away; this is likely a read error.

TCR CDR3 regions were amplified from genomic DNA by multiplex PCR using the deep immunoSEQ assay. Extracted genomic DNA from each cell subset was distributed evenly across all wells of several immunoSEQ 96-well plates, and each plate was treated as a replicate. For sorted subsets, about 210 ng of genomic DNA, equivalent to 30,000 or so T cell genomes, went into each replicate PCR. The purified libraries were quantified using a Qubit 3.0 fluorometer, sized with a Bioanalyzer 2100, and then quantified again using the KAPA Library Quantification kit. Each immunoSEQ 96-well plate was sequenced on its own single-read 150-cycle Illumina NextSeq 550 flow cell. The original pipeline was this. The immunoSEQ output contained only junctional sequences without quality scores, so filtering could not match that applied to full-length reads. To assign V/J genes and CDR3, sequences were annotated against IMGT germline references using PyIR, a Python wrapper for IgBLAST v1.9. Reads with weak V/J assignments (E-value above 1e-6), missing CDR3, stop codons, out-of-frame junctions, or ambiguous translated residues were removed. V3J clonotypes were defined as sequences sharing an identical inferred V gene, J gene, and CDR3 amino acid sequence. Percentage overlap between repertoires was calculated by dividing the number of shared unique clonotypes by the size of the smaller repertoire. Richness of each repertoire was evaluated using RTK rarefaction, the Chao1 estimator, and Recon v2.1 estimates of unobserved clonotypes. OLGA was used to compute generation probabilities for all TCRbeta clonotypes that the gDNA method yielded from a few donors. As stored in TCRdb, this immuneACCESS dataset retains in-frame rearrangements with V and J assigned. A fraction of the clones does not appear; measured against another copy, unresolved V genes explain less than half of the discrepancy, and the remainder lacks a known reason. The DNA was the basis for D and trimming; V, J and clone size are from that table. The sample table records around 690,000 clones; roughly 88% of these occur just once. The top ten clones comprise more than 30% of the sample.

This sequence originates from a man younger than 30 in good health. Some clones in this sample may be carry-over from other donors' samples. The specimen was memory CD8+ T cells from PBMCs. Sample cell subset or site, as interpreted from the label and publication: CD45RO+ cells pooled with CCR7-negative TemRA cells. The receptor chain draws on TRBV9 and TRBJ2-1, with 15 junctional bases fitting TRBD2. The CDR3 has the sequence CASSGLAGGQEQFF. The sequenced DNA is TGTGCCAGCAGTGGACTAGCGGGAGGGCAGGAGCAGTTCTTC.